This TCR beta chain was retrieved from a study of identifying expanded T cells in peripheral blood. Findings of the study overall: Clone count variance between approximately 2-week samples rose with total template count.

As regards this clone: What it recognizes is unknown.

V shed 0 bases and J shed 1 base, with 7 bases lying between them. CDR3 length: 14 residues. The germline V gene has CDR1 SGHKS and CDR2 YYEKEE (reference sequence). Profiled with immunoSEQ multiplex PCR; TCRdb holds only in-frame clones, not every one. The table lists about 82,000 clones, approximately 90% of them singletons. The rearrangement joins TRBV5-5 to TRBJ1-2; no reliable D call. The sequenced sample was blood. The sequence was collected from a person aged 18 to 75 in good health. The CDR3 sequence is CASSLGRVNYGYTF. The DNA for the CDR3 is TGTGCCAGCAGCTTGGGTAGAGTTAACTATGGCTACACCTTC.